Presented here are 30 T cell receptor beta chains from one specimen sequenced in a study of shared clonotypes between healthy human individuals. In the naive CD8 group, cells lacked CD45RO and were positively selected for CCR7, so terminally differentiated effector memory CD45RA+ cells were left out. Generated by immunoSEQ multiplex PCR, the TCRdb table keeps only in-frame clones and is missing some. The table includes about 2.2 million clones, roughly 93% detected once. The sequencing sample was made of naive CD8+ T cells from PBMCs. The receptor source for this set is a man aged 18 to 35 in good health. Some clones in this sample may be carry-over from other donors' samples.

The chain carries TRBV7-9 and TRBJ2-7, with D tentatively TRBD1 (5 bases). V lost 0 bases and J 2 bases, leaving 11 bases between the germline ends. This CDR3 has 15 amino acids. CDR1 and CDR2 from the germline V gene are SEHNR and FQNEAQ (reference sequence). CDR3 in DNA: TGTGCCAGCAGCTTAGCGAGGCAGGGCCCCTACGAGCAGTACTTC. This sequence encodes CASSLARQGPYEQYF.

J is TRBJ1-5 and V is TRBV28; no clear D. Trimming took off 5 bases at V and 7 bases at J, with 15 bases between the two ends. CDR3 length: 14 amino acids. From germline, CDR1 is MDHEN and CDR2 SYDVKM. The CDR3 is CASSPPGIDQPQHF. The CDR3 DNA reads TGTGCCAGCAGTCCCCCGGGGATCGACCAGCCCCAGCATTTT. Full variable domain (missing parts from reference TRBV28 and TRBJ1-5): DVKVTQSSRYLVKRTGEKVFLECVQDMDHENMFWYRQDPGLGLRLIYFSYDVKMKEKGDIPEGYSVSREKKERFSLILESASTNQTSMYLCASSPPGIDQPQHFGDGTRLSIL.

The rearrangement joins TRBV27 to TRBJ2-7; D perhaps matches TRBD2 (5 bases). This CDR3 has 13 amino acids. V was cut by 5 bases and J by 5 bases, with 13 bases left in between. Per germline, CDR1 MNHEY and CDR2 SMNVEV (reference sequence). The CDR3 DNA is TGTGCCAGCAGTAGTTCGGGGTTACACGAGCAGTACTTC. This codes for CASSSSGLHEQYF.

The rearrangement joins TRBV9 to TRBJ1-3; D gene ambiguous. Germline loops: CDR1 SGDLS, CDR2 YYNGEE. This CDR3 spans 17 amino acids. V lost 2 bases and J 7 bases, leaving 22 bases between the germline ends. The CDR3 DNA is TGTGCCAGCAGCGTGGGGATGGGGAACCCCTTGTCTAACACCATATATTTT. Amino acids: CASSVGMGNPLSNTIYF.

The chain recombines TRBV4-1 with TRBJ1-1, with D uncertain. This CDR3 has 14 residues. Trimming removed 0 bases from V and 9 bases from J, with 14 bases in between. Germline V gives CDR1 MGHRA, CDR2 YSYEKL. The DNA of the CDR3 is TGCGCCAGCAGCCAAGACTCGGGGATCAGGCAAGCTTTCTTT. Amino acids: CASSQDSGIRQAFF.

The V call is TRBV4-3, the J call TRBJ1-3; D remains unclear. The germline gives CDR1 LGHNA, CDR2 YSLEER. The CDR3 is made up of 14 amino acids. Trimming removed 2 bases from V and 4 bases from J, with 9 bases in between. CDR3 in amino acids: CASSQTPGGNTIYF. The DNA for the CDR3 is TGCGCCAGCAGCCAAACCCCGGGAGGAAACACCATATATTTT.

The rearrangement uses TRBV28 and TRBJ2-7; D remains ambiguous. Germline assignment: CDR1 MDHEN and CDR2 SYDVKM. V lost 3 bases and J 6 bases, leaving 15 bases between the germline ends. The CDR3 covers 14 residues. The CDR3 spells CASSLDNGMGEQYF. CDR3 sequence (DNA): TGTGCCAGCAGTTTGGATAATGGGATGGGCGAGCAGTACTTC. Variable domain in full (rest from reference TRBV28 and TRBJ2-7): DVKVTQSSRYLVKRTGEKVFLECVQDMDHENMFWYRQDPGLGLRLIYFSYDVKMKEKGDIPEGYSVSREKKERFSLILESASTNQTSMYLCASSLDNGMGEQYFGPGTRLTVT.

This clone showed up just a few times. The chain is built from TRBV6-6 and TRBJ1-5; D ambiguous. With 4 bases removed from V and 2 bases from J, the gap between germline ends came to 12 bases. Germline-derived CDR1 and CDR2 are MNHNY and SVGAGI (reference sequence). The CDR3 extends over 15 amino acids. CDR3 sequence: CASSWARQGNQPQHF. As DNA, the CDR3 is TGTGCCAGCAGTTGGGCCAGGCAGGGCAATCAGCCCCAGCATTTT.

V and J are TRBV7-9 and TRBJ2-5, with D possibly being TRBD1 (5 bases). Per the germline V gene, CDR1 is SEHNR and CDR2 is FQNEAQ (reference sequence). The CDR3 loop spans 14 amino acids. The V end lost 4 bases, the J end lost 0 bases, and 9 bases lay between the germline ends. CDR3 DNA sequence: TGTGCCAGCAGCTACCAGGACAACCAAGAGACCCAGTACTTC. Translating gives CASSYQDNQETQYF.

For this clone: This sample includes further DNA sequences coding for the same CDR3. The V gene is TRBV13, the J gene TRBJ2-7; TRBD1 matches at 7 bases. After removal of 6 bases from V and 0 bases from J, the junction contained 5 bases not matched to a gene. The CDR3 is 14 amino acids. Germline V gene data show CDR1 as PRHDT and CDR2 as FYEKMQ (reference sequence). CDR3 DNA sequence: TGTGCCAGCAGTCCCAGGGGGAGCTCCTACGAGCAGTACTTC. Protein: CASSPRGSSYEQYF.

This chain joins TRBV28 and TRBJ2-7; D is possibly TRBD1 (5 bases). Germline values: CDR1 MDHEN, CDR2 SYDVKM. V lost 6 bases to trimming and J lost 1 base, with 16 bases between them. This CDR3 contains 15 residues. CDR3 nucleotide sequence: TGTGCCAGCAGACAGGACATCACCGCGTCCTACGAGCAGTACTTC. The encoded protein is CASRQDITASYEQYF.

The chain combines TRBV27 with TRBJ2-7, with 8 bases that match TRBD2. The germline gives CDR1 MNHEY, CDR2 SMNVEV (reference sequence). The CDR3 has 15 amino acids. With 10 bases clipped from V and 3 bases from J, the junction kept 14 bases outside the gene matches. CDR3 sequence: CATSIRAGGGYEQYF. In nucleotides, the CDR3 is TGTGCCACCAGCATACGGGCCGGGGGGGGCTACGAGCAGTACTTC.

The rearrangement uses TRBV5-6 and TRBJ2-1; tentatively, D is TRBD2 (5 bases). The CDR3 covers 17 residues. CDR1 and CDR2 from the germline V gene are SGHDT and YYEEEE. The V end lost 2 bases, the J end lost 4 bases, and 19 bases lay between the germline ends. The CDR3 here is CASSLVDAGDPYNEQFF. DNA for the CDR3: TGTGCCAGCAGCTTAGTTGACGCGGGTGATCCTTACAATGAGCAGTTCTTC.

This chain connects TRBV9 to TRBJ2-2; 7 positions match TRBD2. V dropped 0 bases and J dropped 2; count of bases not matched to a gene: 7. The CDR3 is 17 residues long. From germline, CDR1 is SGDLS and CDR2 YYNGEE. CDR3 region: CASSVGGGRENTGELFF. For the CDR3, the DNA is TGTGCCAGCAGCGTAGGAGGAGGGAGGGAAAACACCGGGGAGCTGTTTTTT.

This clone showed up just once. The J gene is TRBJ2-7, the V gene TRBV2; D is unclear. This CDR3 has 12 residues. The ends were cut back, 3 bases at V and 3 bases at J, with 6 bases in the middle. From germline, CDR1 is SNHLY and CDR2 FYNNEI. For the CDR3, the DNA is TGTGCCAGCAGTGAGGTGATCTACGAGCAGTACTTC. It is translated as CASSEVIYEQYF.

This clone was detected once. The chain carries TRBV27 and TRBJ2-4, with D unresolved. The germline V gene encodes CDR1 MNHEY and CDR2 SMNVEV (reference sequence). V dropped 2 bases and J dropped 5 bases, with 7 bases sitting between them. This CDR3 region has 13 residues. CDR3 protein: CASSLNAENIQYF. The DNA for the CDR3 is TGTGCCAGCAGTTTAAACGCCGAAAACATTCAGTACTTC.

The rearrangement links TRBV7-8 to TRBJ1-5, with D uncertain. This CDR3 is 15 amino acids long. Germline V gives CDR1 SGHVS, CDR2 FQNEAQ. The V end lost 0 bases, the J end lost 3 bases, and 9 bases lay between the germline ends. The CDR3: CASSLAPRINQPQHF. The DNA of the CDR3 is TGTGCCAGCAGCTTAGCGCCAAGGATCAATCAGCCCCAGCATTTT.

This chain joins TRBV5-8 and TRBJ2-1; D is unresolved. V was pared by 3 bases and J by 2 bases, with 0 bases between. Per germline, CDR1 SGHTS and CDR2 YDEGEE. The CDR3 consists of 11 residues. CDR3 region: CASSSYNEQFF. The CDR3 region has the DNA TGTGCCAGCAGCTCCTACAATGAGCAGTTCTTC.

The V and J genes are TRBV6-1 and TRBJ2-3; D gene uncertain. Germline V CDR1 and CDR2: MNHNS, SASEGT. Trimming left V 2 bases short and J 3 bases short, with 9 bases between. This CDR3 is 14 amino acids long. CDR3 protein: CASSEPVWTDTQYF. In DNA, the CDR3 is TGTGCCAGCAGTGAACCAGTGTGGACAGATACGCAGTATTTT.

V gene TRBV27 combines with J gene TRBJ2-1, with a possible D match to TRBD2 (5 bases). Looked up from germline, CDR1 is MNHEY and CDR2 is SMNVEV (reference sequence). The CDR3 contains 13 residues. Here the CDR3 DNA reads TGTGTCTCAAGTAGCGACACCTACAATGAGCAGTTCTTC. Translated: CVSSSDTYNEQFF.

The chain joins TRBV2 to TRBJ2-3, with TRBD1 matching 9 bases. CDR1 is SNHLY, CDR2 FYNNEI, per germline. V shed 8 bases and J 0 bases; nucleotides not matched to a gene: 9. This CDR3 comprises 16 residues. The CDR3 protein is CASARTGAGSTDTQYF. DNA for the CDR3: TGTGCCAGCGCGCGGACAGGGGCTGGGAGCACAGATACGCAGTATTTT. Supplemented by reference TRBV2 and TRBJ2-3, the full variable domain reads EPEVTQTPSHQVTQMGQEVILRCVPISNHLYFYWYRQILGQKVEFLVSFYNNEISEKSEIFDDQFSVERPDGSNFTLKIRSTKLEDSAMYFCASARTGAGSTDTQYFGPGTRLTVL.

This chain uses TRBV7-2 with TRBJ2-1; no clear D gene. The CDR3 runs to 15 residues. Trimming pared 5 bases from V and 0 bases from J, leaving 11 bases between. Germline assignment: CDR1 SGHTA and CDR2 FQGNSA. The CDR3 region is CASSPSVSSYNEQFF. The CDR3 bases are TGTGCCAGCAGCCCCAGCGTTAGCTCCTACAATGAGCAGTTCTTC.

V and J are TRBV29-1 and TRBJ2-7, with TRBD1 matching over 8 bases. The trim removed 3 bases at V and 2 bases at J, leaving 9 bases unmatched. Germline V CDR1 and CDR2: SQVTM, ANQGSEA. The CDR3 is 15 residues long. CDR3 residues: CSVEAAGGRTYEQYF. CDR3 bases: TGCAGCGTTGAGGCCGCAGGGGGCCGAACCTACGAGCAGTACTTC.

This clone was detected a few times. The chain employs TRBV29-1 and TRBJ1-2; no firm D call. V gave up 5 bases and J gave up 6 bases, with 19 bases separating them. CDR1 SQVTM and CDR2 ANQGSEA come from the germline V gene. This CDR3 has 14 amino acids. The CDR3 sequence is CSVPEGFDGNGYTF. The CDR3 nucleotides read TGCAGCGTTCCGGAAGGGTTTGACGGGAATGGCTACACCTTC.

The chain is built from TRBV21-1 and TRBJ1-5; TRBD1, the table's D call, was not compared with the DNA. TRBV21-1 is reported as a pseudogene. This CDR3 contains 13 residues. CDR3 sequence reads: CASSKTDPQPQHF. The CDR3 nucleotides are TGTGCCAGCAGCAAGACAGATCCTCAGCCCCAGCATTTT.

The genes are TRBV5-6 and TRBJ2-7; 8 bases align to TRBD2. V dropped 1 base and J dropped 2; count of bases not matched to a gene: 8. Germline values: CDR1 SGHDT, CDR2 YYEEEE. The CDR3 is 16 residues long. CDR3 protein: CASSLSPLADTYEQYF. As DNA, the CDR3 is TGTGCCAGCAGCTTGAGTCCACTAGCGGACACCTACGAGCAGTACTTC.

The chain recombines TRBV2 with TRBJ2-7; no clear D gene. The germline CDR1 and CDR2 sequences are SNHLY and FYNNEI. The CDR3 has 15 amino acids. The germline V and J ends were trimmed by 1 base and 2 bases, with 12 bases remaining between them. In DNA form, the CDR3 reads TGTGCCAGCAGTGAAGGGCCAGGACCCACCTACGAGCAGTACTTC. It codes for CASSEGPGPTYEQYF.

Note on this clone: Other DNA sequences in this specimen translate into the identical CDR3. The chain is built from TRBV9 and TRBJ1-5; D not certain. CDR1 is SGDLS, CDR2 YYNGEE, per germline. Deletions cut 3 bases from V and 0 bases from J, with 4 bases between. The CDR3 totals 13 residues. The DNA for the CDR3 is TGTGCCAGCAGCGCGGGTAGCAATCAGCCCCAGCATTTT. It codes for CASSAGSNQPQHF.

This chain connects TRBV2 to TRBJ2-7, with D perhaps TRBD2 (6 bases). Germline V gene sequence: CDR1 SNHLY, CDR2 FYNNEI. The CDR3 length is 16 residues. Trimming stripped 0 bases from V and 0 bases from J, with 12 bases between. CDR3 nucleotides: TGTGCCAGCAGTGAAGCTGGAGGGTCGAGCTCCTACGAGCAGTACTTC. Translating gives CASSEAGGSSSYEQYF.

The chain joins TRBV11-2 to TRBJ2-7; D is tentatively TRBD1 or TRBD2 (5 bases each). CDR1 and CDR2 from the germline V gene are SGHAT and FQNNGV. Trimming stripped 1 base from V and 1 base from J, with 11 bases between. The CDR3 has 15 residues. CDR3 sequence reads: CASSLGDPGSYEQYF. Here the CDR3 DNA reads TGTGCCAGCAGCTTAGGGGACCCAGGGTCCTACGAGCAGTACTTC.